This T cell receptor beta chain comes out of a study of blood T cell repertoires in COVID-19. Study in general: Collection of acute and convalescent COVID-19 samples took place in the United States, Italy and Spain.

The authors' processing: Counts of nucleated cells, estimated from reference gene primer amplification, were obtained. The data were produced by immunoSEQ multiplex PCR, yet TCRdb's version contains in-frame clones alone and is incomplete. V, J and clone size are those of that table, while D and trimming were read from the DNA. The sample carries around 230,000 clones, about nine tenths recorded once. V lost 2 bases, J lost 1 base, and 8 bases lay in between. The CDR3 is 14 residues long. The germline V gene encodes CDR1 MNHNS and CDR2 SASEGT. The TCR sequence derives from a woman between 25 and 40 years old with acute COVID-19. The V gene is TRBV6-1, the J gene TRBJ2-5; D uncertain. The sample consisted of PBMCs or T cells enriched from blood (not recorded which). The CDR3 nucleotides are TGTGCCAGCAGTGAAACTTTTTCCCAAGAGACCCAGTACTTC. Translated, it gives CASSETFSQETQYF.